This is a list of T cell receptor beta chains from one sample in a study of T-cell memory formation after mild COVID-19. TCRdb reanalysed the 5' RACE reads using MiXCR and keeps one entry per CDR3 protein. The table lists about 190,000 distinct CDR3 sequences, about 10% of them singletons. Sequencing was carried out using PBMCs or a T cell subset sorted from them (not recorded which). The receptor set was obtained from a man between 18 and 35 years old who had mild COVID-19 (a few samples of this study predate the infection). Cell type and time point are not known. The CDR3 runs from the conserved cysteine through the conserved F or W. The order of the fields is clone size, J gene, V gene, D gene, CDR3 protein, CDR3 DNA. A D gene is named only where the DNA matches it firmly. Where a row states a size, it is once, few, many or the class of an expanded clone; other rows omit it.

- TRBJ1-5 TRBV7-6 TRBD1 CASSLTGDDQPQHF TGTGCCAGCAGCCTTACAGGGGATGACCAGCCCCAGCATTTT
- TRBJ1-4 TRBV7-2 TRBD1 CASSPQGGEEKLFF TGTGCCAGCAGCCCCCAGGGGGGAGAAGAAAAACTGTTTTTT
few TRBJ1-1 TRBV5-1 TRBD1 CASSLWDSLMNTEAFF TGCGCCAGCAGCTTATGGGACAGCCTCATGAACACTGAAGCTTTCTTT
few TRBJ2-1 TRBV4-1 - CASSLGSLNEQFF TGCGCCAGCAGCTTGGGGAGCCTCAATGAGCAGTTCTTC
few TRBJ2-3 TRBV4-3 TRBD2 CASSRGAGGDTDTQYF TGCGCCAGCAGCCGGGGAGCGGGGGGCGACACAGATACGCAGTATTTT
- TRBJ2-2 TRBV7-9 - CASSSSELGATGELFF TGTGCCAGCAGCTCGTCGGAGCTGGGGGCCACCGGGGAGCTGTTTTTT
- TRBJ1-5 TRBV12-3/TRBV12-4 TRBD1 CASSFNRGPEQPQHF TGTGCCAGCAGTTTTAACAGGGGGCCGGAGCAGCCCCAGCATTTT
medium-sized TRBJ2-7 TRBV5-1 - CASSLAVGIYEQYF TGCGCCAGCAGCTTGGCCGTGGGGATTTACGAGCAGTACTTC
- TRBJ1-2 TRBV9 - CASSSPKVLKGANYGYTF TGTGCCAGCAGCTCCCCGAAGGTCCTAAAGGGGGCTAACTATGGCTACACCTTC
many TRBJ1-6 TRBV5-1 - CASSYTGPSYNSPLHF TGCGCCAGCAGCTACACCGGGCCCTCCTATAATTCACCCCTCCACTTT
few TRBJ1-1 TRBV15 - CATVGYGTEAFF TGTGCCACCGTCGGGTATGGCACTGAAGCTTTCTTT
- TRBJ2-5 TRBV5-1 - CASSDTWAQETQYF TGCGCCAGCAGTGACACGTGGGCCCAAGAGACCCAGTACTTC
- TRBJ1-2 TRBV20-1 TRBD1 CSARQRGQVIGGYTF TGCAGTGCTAGACAAAGGGGACAGGTTATAGGAGGCTACACCTTC
few TRBJ1-1 TRBV2 - CASSVMAGWNTEAFF TGTGCCAGCAGTGTCATGGCAGGTTGGAACACTGAAGCTTTCTTT
few TRBJ2-7 TRBV14 TRBD2 CASSRRLAGVSYEQYF TGTGCCAGCAGCCGCCGACTAGCGGGGGTCTCCTACGAGCAGTACTTC
- TRBJ1-5 TRBV12-3/TRBV12-4 - CASSFRQSNQPQHF TGTGCCAGCAGTTTCAGACAGAGCAATCAGCCCCAGCATTTT
- TRBJ1-2 TRBV7-8 TRBD1 CASSRGTGSPYGYTF TGTGCCAGCAGCCGTGGGACAGGGTCACCCTATGGCTACACCTTC
- TRBJ1-5 TRBV5-6 TRBD1 CASSQTGGEFSNQPQHF TGTGCCAGCAGCCAGACAGGGGGAGAATTTAGCAATCAGCCCCAGCATTTT
few TRBJ2-2 TRBV9 - CASSITGSTGELFF TGTGCCAGCAGCATCACAGGGAGCACCGGGGAGCTGTTTTTT
- TRBJ1-6 TRBV18 - CASSPTSGDSPLHF TGTGCCAGCTCACCAACGAGTGGGGATTCACCCCTCCACTTT
- TRBJ1-6 TRBV11-2 - CASSYSQGFRRGPNSPLHF TGTGCCAGCAGCTACAGCCAGGGGTTTAGGCGAGGTCCAAATTCACCCCTCCACTTT
few TRBJ1-2 TRBV6-5 - CASSYWPENYGYTF TGTGCCAGCAGTTACTGGCCAGAAAACTATGGCTACACCTTC
few TRBJ2-1 TRBV4-3 TRBD2 CASSQGTSGGWEQFF TGCGCCAGCAGCCAAGGGACTAGCGGGGGCTGGGAGCAGTTCTTC
- TRBJ1-1 TRBV2 - CASSEDGVNTEAFF TGTGCCAGCAGTGAAGACGGGGTGAACACTGAAGCTTTCTTT
- TRBJ2-2 TRBV7-2 - CASSTYTGELFF TGTGCCAGCAGCACATACACCGGGGAGCTGTTTTTT
few TRBJ1-6 TRBV11-2 - CASSSRGGPSPLHF TGTGCCAGCAGTTCAAGGGGGGGACCTTCACCCCTCCACTTT
few TRBJ1-2 TRBV29-1 - CSVVTSGTVNYGYTF TGCAGCGTTGTAACTTCCGGGACGGTTAACTATGGCTACACCTTC
- TRBJ1-2 TRBV7-2 - CASSYLTWGLPKGYTF TGTGCCAGCAGCTATCTCACGTGGGGACTACCTAAGGGCTACACCTTC
- TRBJ1-4 TRBV6-6 TRBD1 CASSPTGLRHEKLFF TGTGCCAGCAGTCCGACAGGGCTTAGACATGAAAAACTGTTTTTT
- TRBJ2-1 TRBV6-5 - CASSGAGLYNEQFF TGTGCCAGCAGCGGGGCGGGCCTATACAATGAGCAGTTCTTC
few TRBJ1-5 TRBV7-3 - CASSTTGNLNQPQHF TGTGCCAGCAGTACCACAGGGAATCTAAATCAGCCCCAGCATTTT
few TRBJ1-2 TRBV7-2 TRBD1 CASSLSKGQGVYGYTF TGTGCCAGCAGCTTATCTAAGGGACAGGGCGTTTATGGCTACACCTTC
few TRBJ2-4 TRBV7-3 TRBD1 CASSSVGQENIQYF TGTGCCAGCAGCTCAGTTGGACAGGAGAACATTCAGTACTTC
few TRBJ1-1 TRBV7-9 - CASSVVSGATEAFF TGTGCCAGCAGTGTAGTATCGGGGGCCACTGAAGCTTTCTTT
few TRBJ1-1 TRBV29-1 - CSVGLLKGGTEAFF TGCAGCGTTGGACTTCTTAAGGGTGGCACTGAAGCTTTCTTT
- TRBJ2-2 TRBV12-3/TRBV12-4 TRBD1 CASSQRQGGYTGELFF TGTGCCAGCAGTCAACGACAGGGCGGTTACACCGGGGAGCTGTTTTTT
many TRBJ1-3 TRBV7-2 - CASSPRALVSGNTIYF TGTGCCAGCAGCCCCCGGGCCCTAGTCTCTGGAAACACCATATATTTT
many TRBJ2-1 TRBV4-1 - CASSQGPLIGGTDNEQFF TGCGCCAGCAGCCAAGGCCCACTAATTGGGGGGACCGACAATGAGCAGTTCTTC
many TRBJ2-1 TRBV3-1 TRBD1 CASQTGDGNYNEQFF TGTGCCAGCCAAACAGGGGATGGTAACTACAATGAGCAGTTCTTC
- TRBJ2-3 TRBV4-2 - CASSPGPGEKDTQYF TGTGCCAGCAGCCCCGGGCCAGGGGAAAAAGATACGCAGTATTTT
- TRBJ1-3 TRBV7-6 TRBD1 CASSTQGVLSGNTIYF TGTGCCAGCTCAACACAGGGGGTCCTCTCTGGAAACACCATATATTTT
many TRBJ2-3 TRBV5-1 TRBD2 CASSRTSGATDTQYF TGCGCCAGCAGCCGGACTAGCGGGGCGACAGATACGCAGTATTTT
- TRBJ1-1 TRBV5-5 TRBD1 CASSFSPGTGFEAFF TGTGCCAGCAGCTTTAGTCCCGGGACAGGGTTTGAAGCTTTCTTT
- TRBJ1-2 TRBV20-1 TRBD1 CSASRTGGYTF TGCAGTGCTAGTCGGACAGGAGGCTACACCTTC
few TRBJ2-5 TRBV5-1 - CASSSDSTGPETQYF TGCGCCAGCAGCTCCGATTCGACGGGACCGGAGACCCAGTACTTC
once TRBJ2-2 TRBV7-2 - CASSLGAVTNTGELFF TGTGCCAGCAGCTTAGGGGCGGTGACGAACACCGGGGAGCTGTTTTTT
- TRBJ2-3 TRBV4-2 - CASSQVVSGHGTQYF TGTGCCAGCAGCCAAGTAGTATCCGGGCACGGTACGCAGTATTTT
- TRBJ1-1 TRBV15 - CATSRVRGAGTEAFF TGTGCCACCAGCAGGGTACGGGGGGCAGGCACTGAAGCTTTCTTT
few TRBJ2-3 TRBV20-1 TRBD2 CSASRRGAHSSTDTQYF TGCAGTGCTAGTAGGCGGGGGGCTCACTCTAGCACAGATACGCAGTATTTT
- TRBJ2-7 TRBV4-3 TRBD1 CASSPNRQGSHEQYF TGCGCCAGCAGCCCGAACCGACAGGGTAGCCACGAGCAGTACTTC
few TRBJ2-3 TRBV7-6 - CASRGRGQVTDTQYF TGTGCCAGCCGCGGCAGGGGCCAGGTTACAGATACGCAGTATTTT
- TRBJ1-5 TRBV4-2 - CASSQDREQPQHF TGTGCCAGCAGCCAAGATCGGGAGCAGCCCCAGCATTTT
few TRBJ2-2 TRBV7-2 TRBD1 CASSLARGQGYTGELFF TGTGCCAGCAGCTTAGCTAGGGGACAGGGCTACACCGGGGAGCTGTTTTTT